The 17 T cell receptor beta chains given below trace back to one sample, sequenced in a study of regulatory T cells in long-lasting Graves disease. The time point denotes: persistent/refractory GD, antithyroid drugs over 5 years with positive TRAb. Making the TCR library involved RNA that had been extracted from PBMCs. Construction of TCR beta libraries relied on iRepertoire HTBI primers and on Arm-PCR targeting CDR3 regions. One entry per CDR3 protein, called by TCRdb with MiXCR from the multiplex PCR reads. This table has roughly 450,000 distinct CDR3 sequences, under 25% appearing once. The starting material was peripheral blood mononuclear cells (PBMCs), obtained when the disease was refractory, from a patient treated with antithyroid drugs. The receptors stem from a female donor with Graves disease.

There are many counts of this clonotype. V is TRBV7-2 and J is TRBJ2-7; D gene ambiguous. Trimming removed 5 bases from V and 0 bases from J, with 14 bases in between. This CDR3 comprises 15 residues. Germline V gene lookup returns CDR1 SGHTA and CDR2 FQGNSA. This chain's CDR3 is CASSPTGSRSYEQYF. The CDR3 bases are TGTGCCAGCAGCCCTACTGGAAGTCGCTCCTACGAGCAGTACTTC.

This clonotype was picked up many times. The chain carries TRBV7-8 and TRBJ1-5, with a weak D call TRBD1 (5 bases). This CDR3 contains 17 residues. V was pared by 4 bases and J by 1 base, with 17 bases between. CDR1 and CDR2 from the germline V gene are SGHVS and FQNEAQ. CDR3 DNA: TGTGCCAGCAGCTCCCCGGCAGGGAGTTCAAGCAATCAGCCCCAGCATTTT. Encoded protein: CASSSPAGSSSNQPQHF. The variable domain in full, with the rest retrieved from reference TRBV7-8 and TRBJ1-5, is GAGVSQSPRYKVAKRGQDVALRCDPISGHVSLFWYQQALGQGPEFLTYFQNEAQLDKSGLPSDRFFAERPEGSVSTLKIQRTQQEDSAVYLCASSSPAGSSSNQPQHFGDGTRLSIL.

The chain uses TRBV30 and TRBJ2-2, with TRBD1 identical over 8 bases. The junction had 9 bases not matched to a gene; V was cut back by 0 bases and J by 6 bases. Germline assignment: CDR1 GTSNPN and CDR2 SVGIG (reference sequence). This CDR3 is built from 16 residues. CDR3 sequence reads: CAWSVPRTGSAGELFF. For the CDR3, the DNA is TGTGCCTGGAGTGTACCCCGGACAGGGTCGGCCGGGGAGCTGTTTTTT.

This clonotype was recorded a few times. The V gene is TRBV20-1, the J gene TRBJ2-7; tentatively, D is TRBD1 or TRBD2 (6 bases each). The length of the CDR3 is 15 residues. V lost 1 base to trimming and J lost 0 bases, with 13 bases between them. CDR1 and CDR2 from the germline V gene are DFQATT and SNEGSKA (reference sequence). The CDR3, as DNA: TGCAGTGCTAGAGCGGCCGGGGGCAGCTCCTACGAGCAGTACTTC. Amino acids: CSARAAGGSSYEQYF.

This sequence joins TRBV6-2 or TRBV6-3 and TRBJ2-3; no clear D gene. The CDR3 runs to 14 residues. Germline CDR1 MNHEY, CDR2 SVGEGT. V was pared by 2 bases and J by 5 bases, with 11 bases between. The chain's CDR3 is CASSYETAVDTQYF. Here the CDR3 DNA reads TGTGCCAGCAGTTACGAGACGGCCGTAGATACGCAGTATTTT.

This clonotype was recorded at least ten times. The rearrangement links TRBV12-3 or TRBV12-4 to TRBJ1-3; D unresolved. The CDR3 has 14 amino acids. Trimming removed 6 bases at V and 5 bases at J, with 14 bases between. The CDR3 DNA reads TGTGCCAGCAGACCCCCGGGGAACCGAAACACCATATATTTT. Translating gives CASRPPGNRNTIYF.

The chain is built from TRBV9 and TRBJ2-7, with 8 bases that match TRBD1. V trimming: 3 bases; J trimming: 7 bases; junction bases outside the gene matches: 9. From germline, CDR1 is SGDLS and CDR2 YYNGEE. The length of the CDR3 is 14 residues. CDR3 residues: CASSARQGTGEQYF. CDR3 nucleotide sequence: TGTGCCAGCAGCGCCCGACAGGGGACGGGGGAGCAGTACTTC.

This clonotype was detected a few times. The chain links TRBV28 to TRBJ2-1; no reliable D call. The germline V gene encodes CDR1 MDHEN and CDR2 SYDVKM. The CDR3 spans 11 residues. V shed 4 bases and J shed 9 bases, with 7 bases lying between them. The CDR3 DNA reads TGTGCCAGCAGTTCCATCAGTGAGCAGTTCTTC. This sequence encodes CASSSISEQFF.

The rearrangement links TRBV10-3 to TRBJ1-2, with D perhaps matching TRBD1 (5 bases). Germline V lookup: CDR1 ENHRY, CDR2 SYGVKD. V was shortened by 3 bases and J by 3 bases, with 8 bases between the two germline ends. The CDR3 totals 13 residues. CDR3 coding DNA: TGTGCCATCAGTGACCGGGGGTACTATGGCTACACCTTC. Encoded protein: CAISDRGYYGYTF.

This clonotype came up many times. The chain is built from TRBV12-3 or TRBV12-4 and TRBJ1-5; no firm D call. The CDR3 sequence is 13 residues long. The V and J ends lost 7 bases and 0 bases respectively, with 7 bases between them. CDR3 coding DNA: TGTGCCAGCAATCGGGGTAGCAATCAGCCCCAGCATTTT. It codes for CASNRGSNQPQHF.

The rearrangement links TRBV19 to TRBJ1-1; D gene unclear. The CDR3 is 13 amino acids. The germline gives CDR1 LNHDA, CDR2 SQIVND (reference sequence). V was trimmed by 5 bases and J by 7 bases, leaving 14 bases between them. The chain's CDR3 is CASSFSTRDEAFF. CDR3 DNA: TGTGCCAGTAGTTTTTCAACAAGAGATGAAGCTTTCTTT.

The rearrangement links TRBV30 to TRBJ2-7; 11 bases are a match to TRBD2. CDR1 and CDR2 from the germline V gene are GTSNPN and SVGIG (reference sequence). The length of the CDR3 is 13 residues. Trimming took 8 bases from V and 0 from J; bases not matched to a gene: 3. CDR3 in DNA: TGTGCCGGGACTAGCGGCCGCTCCTACGAGCAGTACTTC. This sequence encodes CAGTSGRSYEQYF.

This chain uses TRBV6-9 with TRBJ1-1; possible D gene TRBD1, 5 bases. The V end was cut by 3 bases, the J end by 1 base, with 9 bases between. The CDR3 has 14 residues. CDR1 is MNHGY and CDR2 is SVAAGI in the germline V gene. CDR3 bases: TGTGCCAGCAGTTACGCTGGACAGAACACTGAAGCTTTCTTT. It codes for CASSYAGQNTEAFF.

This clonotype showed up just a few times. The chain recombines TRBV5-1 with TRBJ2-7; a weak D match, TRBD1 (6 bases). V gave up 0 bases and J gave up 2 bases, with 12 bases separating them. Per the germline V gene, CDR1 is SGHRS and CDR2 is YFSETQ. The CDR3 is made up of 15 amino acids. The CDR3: CASSLAQGTTYEQYF. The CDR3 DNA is TGCGCCAGCAGCTTGGCCCAAGGGACAACCTACGAGCAGTACTTC.

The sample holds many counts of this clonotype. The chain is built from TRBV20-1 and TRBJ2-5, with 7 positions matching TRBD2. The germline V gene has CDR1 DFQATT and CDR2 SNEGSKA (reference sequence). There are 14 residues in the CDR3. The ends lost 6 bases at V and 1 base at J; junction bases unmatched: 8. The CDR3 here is CSAERASGQETQYF. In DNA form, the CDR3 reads TGCAGTGCCGAGCGGGCTAGCGGCCAAGAGACCCAGTACTTC.

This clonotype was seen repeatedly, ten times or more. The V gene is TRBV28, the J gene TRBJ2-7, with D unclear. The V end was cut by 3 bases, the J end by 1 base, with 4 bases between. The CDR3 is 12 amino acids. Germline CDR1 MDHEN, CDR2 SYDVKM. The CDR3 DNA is TGTGCCAGCAGTTTCTGGTCCTACGAGCAGTACTTC. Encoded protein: CASSFWSYEQYF.

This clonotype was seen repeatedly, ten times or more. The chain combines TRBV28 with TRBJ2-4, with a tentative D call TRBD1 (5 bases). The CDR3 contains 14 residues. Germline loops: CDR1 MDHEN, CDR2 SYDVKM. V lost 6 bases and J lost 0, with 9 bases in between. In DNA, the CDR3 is TGTGCCAGCAGGGAAGGGGTAGCCAAAAACATTCAGTACTTC. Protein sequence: CASREGVAKNIQYF.